This T cell receptor beta chain was identified during a study of T cell repertoires in cytomegalovirus infection. The J segment lost 0 bases and the V segment lost 4 bases, leaving 2 bases of the junction unmatched. The CDR3 totals 16 residues. CDR1 and CDR2 from the germline V gene are SGHRS and YFSETQ. TCRdb reanalysed the reads using MiXCR and keeps one entry per CDR3 protein. The sample has more than 150,000 distinct CDR3 sequences, approximately 19% seen once. This clonotype occurred a few times. This clonotype was obtained from a human donor in good health (CMV status not recorded). Some clones in this sample may be carry-over from other donors' samples. The rearrangement uses TRBV5-1 and TRBJ2-2, with 11 nucleotides matching TRBD2. The source material was PBMCs. The CDR3, as DNA: TGCGCCAGCAGCGAACTAGCGGGAGCGAACACCGGGGAGCTGTTTTTT. Translation gives CASSELAGANTGELFF.